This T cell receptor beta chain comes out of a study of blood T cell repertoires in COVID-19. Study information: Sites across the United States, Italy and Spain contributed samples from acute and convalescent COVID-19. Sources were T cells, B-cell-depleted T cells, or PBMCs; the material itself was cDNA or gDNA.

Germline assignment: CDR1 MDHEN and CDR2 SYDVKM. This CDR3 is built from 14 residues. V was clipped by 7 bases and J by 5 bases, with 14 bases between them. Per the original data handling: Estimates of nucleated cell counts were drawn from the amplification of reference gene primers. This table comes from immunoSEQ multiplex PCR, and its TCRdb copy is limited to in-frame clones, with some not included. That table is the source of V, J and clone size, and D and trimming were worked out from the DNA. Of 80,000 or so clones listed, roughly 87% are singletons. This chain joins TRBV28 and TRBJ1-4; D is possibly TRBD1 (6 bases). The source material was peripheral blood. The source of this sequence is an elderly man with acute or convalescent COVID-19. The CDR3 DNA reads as TGTGCCAGCACTCCAGGGACAAGGAATGAAAAACTGTTTTTT. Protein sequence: CASTPGTRNEKLFF.